The entry that follows covers one TCR beta chain sequence. Its antigen is as yet unknown. Germline CDR1 and CDR2: GTSNPN and SVGIG (reference sequence). Trimming removed 2 bases from V and 2 bases from J, with 13 bases in between. The CDR3 contains 15 residues. This entry is derived from a study of blood T cells in healthy people across ages. Every donor contributed 8 to 10 milliliters of peripheral blood by blood draw. Primers used in a second PCR of roughly 6 to 11 cycles were a sample-barcoded 5' primer and a J-beta primer mix. TCRdb reprocessed the 5' RACE reads via MiXCR and lists one record per CDR3 protein. The table records roughly 800,000 distinct CDR3 sequences, approximately 55% of them present only once. Study outcomes and limitations: Diversity was higher, and naive CD4+ cells more numerous, in long-lived donors than in aged donors. Conclusively comparing naive with antigen-experienced cells was impossible with unsorted PBMCs. In the absence of known donor CMV status, changes in expanded clonotypes were possibly confounded.

This rearrangement joins TRBV30 to TRBJ2-1; TRBD2 is a possible D gene (5 bases). Specimen: blood. This clonotype was obtained from a man at least 80 years old in good health. This CDR3 is CAWSFPTGTYNEQFF. DNA of the CDR3: TGTGCCTGGAGTTTTCCGACCGGGACCTACAATGAGCAGTTCTTC.